One and the same sample provided the 19 T cell receptor beta chains below, sequenced in a study of early T cells in non-severe SARS-CoV-2 infection. TCRdb re-called the 5' RACE reads with MiXCR, one entry per CDR3 protein. The sample includes about 23,000 distinct CDR3 sequences, over 4% seen only once; the top ten take about 7.8%. Sequenced input: whole blood. The receptors originated from an adult who was a healthcare worker with PCR-confirmed SARS-CoV-2 infection or an uninfected control (not recorded which).

Many counts were recorded for this clonotype. This chain uses TRBV12-3 or TRBV12-4 with TRBJ2-5; D perhaps matches TRBD1 (6 bases). The V gene lost 6 bases and the J gene lost 2 bases, with 10 bases spanning the gap. The CDR3 contains 13 residues. This CDR3 reads CASSPTGQETQYF. CDR3 nucleotide sequence: TGTGCCAGCAGCCCGACAGGACAAGAGACCCAGTACTTC.

The CDR3 DNA is TGTGCCACCGGCCTTGAGGGAAACACCATATATTTT. It encodes CATGLEGNTIYF. The chain combines TRBV6-6 with TRBJ1-3, with D hard to call. The CDR3 runs 12 residues. The germline V and J ends were trimmed by 10 bases and 4 bases, with 11 bases remaining between them. The germline gives CDR1 MNHNY, CDR2 SVGAGI (reference sequence).

This clonotype was seen ten or more times. DNA for the CDR3: TGCAGTGCAATCGGCCAGCTGAACACTGAAGCTTTCTTT. It specifies CSAIGQLNTEAFF. The V gene is TRBV20-1, the J gene TRBJ1-1, with unresolved D. V lost 6 bases and J lost 0, with 11 bases in between. The CDR3 sequence is 13 residues long. Germline CDR1 reads DFQATT; CDR2 reads SNEGSKA (reference sequence).

In this sample, this clonotype turned up a few times. This chain uses TRBV4-1 with TRBJ2-3; D possibly corresponds to TRBD1 (6 bases). Trimming shortened V by 0 bases and J by 4 bases, and 17 bases separated the two germline ends. Germline V gene data show CDR1 as MGHRA and CDR2 as YSYEKL. This CDR3 is built from 17 residues. As DNA, the CDR3 is TGCGCCAGCAGCCAAGAGGACCGAGGCAGGGGAGCAGATACGCAGTATTTT. Its translation is CASSQEDRGRGADTQYF.

This clonotype has ten or more counts. The chain is built from TRBV28 and TRBJ1-5; 9 bases align to TRBD1. This CDR3 comprises 14 residues. With V trimmed by 3 bases and J by 7 bases, 4 bases remained unmatched. Germline CDR1 reads MDHEN; CDR2 reads SYDVKM. In DNA, the CDR3 is TGTGCCAGCAGTTTTCGGACAGGGGACCAGCCCCAGCATTTT. This encodes CASSFRTGDQPQHF.

The sample holds a few counts of this clonotype. This chain joins TRBV7-2 and TRBJ2-2, with TRBD1 identical over 9 bases. Germline-derived CDR1 and CDR2 are SGHTA and FQGNSA. The CDR3 has 16 amino acids. V gave up 2 bases and J gave up 2 bases; unmatched junction bases: 3. CDR3 nucleotide sequence: TGTGCCAGCAGCTTAAGGGGACAGGGTAACACCGGGGAGCTGTTTTTT. Amino acids: CASSLRGQGNTGELFF.

In this sample, this clonotype turned up many times. The CDR3 DNA follows: TGTGCCACCAGTGCTCTCGACAGGGTACACGGCTACACCTTC. Protein: CATSALDRVHGYTF. This chain uses TRBV24-1 with TRBJ1-2, with 7 bases matching TRBD1. The germline CDR1 and CDR2 sequences are KGHDR and SFDVKD. Trimming at V came to 5 bases and at J to 8 bases, leaving 10 bases not matched to a gene. The CDR3 extends over 14 amino acids.

Many counts were recorded for this clonotype. This chain links TRBV11-2 with TRBJ2-1, with D uncertain. The V end lost 2 bases, the J end lost 11 bases, and 7 bases lay between the germline ends. Germline CDR1 is SGHAT and CDR2 is FQNNGV. This CDR3 region has 11 residues. This CDR3 reads CASSLLGQQFF. The CDR3 region has the DNA TGTGCCAGCAGCTTATTGGGCCAGCAGTTCTTC.

This clonotype was picked up many times. The chain employs TRBV20-1 and TRBJ2-5, with D perhaps TRBD1 (6 bases). The germline V gene has CDR1 DFQATT and CDR2 SNEGSKA (reference sequence). There are 15 residues in the CDR3. V was clipped by 1 base and J by 0 bases, with 12 bases between them. CDR3 residues: CSARGQAWYQETQYF. The DNA of the CDR3 is TGCAGTGCTAGAGGACAGGCTTGGTACCAAGAGACCCAGTACTTC.

This clonotype was detected many times. The J gene is TRBJ2-5, the V gene TRBV7-8; 13 positions match TRBD2. CDR3 size: 16 residues. The V segment lost 5 bases and the J segment 2 bases; nucleotides outside the gene matches: 5. Germline CDR1 is SGHVS and CDR2 is FQNEAQ. CDR3 bases: TGTGCCAGCAGCCCTCGACTAGCGGGGGGTCAAGAGACCCAGTACTTC. Amino acid sequence: CASSPRLAGGQETQYF.

There are many counts of this clonotype. The chain couples TRBV7-2 to TRBJ1-1; 8 nucleotides align to TRBD1. Germline V gene sequence: CDR1 SGHTA, CDR2 FQGNSA. Germline trimming cut 1 base from V and 6 bases from J; bases unmatched to any gene: 7. There are 15 residues in the CDR3. CDR3 in DNA: TGTGCCAGCAGCTTAGAGGCAGGGGGCGTGCCTGAAGCTTTCTTT. Translating gives CASSLEAGGVPEAFF.

This clonotype was recorded many times. The chain is built from TRBV7-9 and TRBJ1-1; no clear D gene. Germline lookup yields CDR1 SEHNR and CDR2 FQNEAQ (reference sequence). Trimming took off 5 bases at V and 2 bases at J, with 12 bases between the two ends. The length of the CDR3 is 14 residues. CDR3 amino acids: CASSPRLGNTEAFF. In DNA, the CDR3 is TGTGCCAGCAGCCCGAGATTGGGTAACACTGAAGCTTTCTTT.

This clonotype came up many times. The J gene is TRBJ2-3, the V gene TRBV7-2, with 9 bases fitting TRBD2. Germline V gives CDR1 SGHTA, CDR2 FQGNSA. V was clipped by 3 bases and J by 4 bases; unmatched bases: 5. The CDR3 runs 15 residues. Here the CDR3 DNA reads TGTGCCAGCAGCTTGGTAGCGGGGGAGGCAGATACGCAGTATTTT. Its protein product is CASSLVAGEADTQYF. Based on the CDR3 plus reference TRBV7-2 and TRBJ2-3, the full variable domain is GAGVSQSPSNKVTEKGKDVELRCDPISGHTALYWYRQSLGQGLEFLIYFQGNSAPDKSGLPSDRFSAERTGGSVSTLTIQRTQQEDSAVYLCASSLVAGEADTQYFGPGTRLTVL.

This clonotype has a count of ten or more. The chain employs TRBV11-2 and TRBJ2-4, with 8 bases identical to TRBD2. Germline CDR1 is SGHAT and CDR2 is FQNNGV. The trim removed 5 bases at V and 0 bases at J, leaving 12 bases unmatched. The length of the CDR3 is 18 residues. The CDR3 DNA reads as TGTGCCAGCAGCCCCGCGGGGGGAGGAACCCTAGCCAAAAACATTCAGTACTTC. It translates to CASSPAGGGTLAKNIQYF.

This clonotype was seen ten or more times. DNA for the CDR3: TGTGCCAGCTCACCGGTAACCCTCACCTCCGAGCAGTACTTC. This codes for CASSPVTLTSEQYF. This chain uses TRBV18 with TRBJ2-7; D not certain. The CDR3 loop spans 14 amino acids. Germline CDR1 KGHSH, CDR2 LQKENI. V lost 3 bases and J lost 6, with 15 bases in between.

There are many counts of this clonotype. The chain recombines TRBV28 with TRBJ1-6, with D perhaps TRBD1 (5 bases). Germline values: CDR1 MDHEN, CDR2 SYDVKM. V lost 4 bases to trimming and J lost 8 bases, with 15 bases between them. The CDR3 consists of 15 residues. In DNA, the CDR3 is TGTGCCAGCAGTTCCGGGGGGACCTGGGATTCACCCCTCCACTTT. It translates to CASSSGGTWDSPLHF.

The sample holds a few counts of this clonotype. The chain couples TRBV6-2 or TRBV6-3 to TRBJ1-4, with 8 bases lining up with TRBD1. With 4 bases clipped from V and 4 bases from J, the junction kept 2 bases outside the gene matches. Germline CDR1 reads MNHEY; CDR2 reads SVGEGT. This CDR3 has 14 amino acids. The CDR3 coding sequence is TGTGCCAGCAGTTCCGACAGGGGTAATGAAAAACTGTTTTTT. Protein sequence: CASSSDRGNEKLFF.

This clonotype was detected many times. The CDR3 is CASSPLTGGHHNSPLHF. DNA of the CDR3: TGCGCCAGCAGCCCGTTGACGGGGGGCCACCATAATTCACCCCTCCACTTT. V is TRBV4-1 and J is TRBJ1-6; D is possibly TRBD1 (6 bases). Deletions cut 4 bases from V and 5 bases from J, with 18 bases between. The CDR3 consists of 17 residues. The germline gives CDR1 MGHRA, CDR2 YSYEKL.

This clonotype was observed many times. This chain links TRBV10-3 with TRBJ1-1; D unclear. The germline V and J ends were trimmed by 7 bases and 3 bases, with 12 bases remaining between them. The CDR3 is made up of 13 amino acids. The germline gives CDR1 ENHRY, CDR2 SYGVKD. The CDR3 spells CAITKDGDTEAFF. The CDR3 DNA reads as TGTGCCATCACCAAGGACGGAGACACTGAAGCTTTCTTT.